The rows below give T cell receptor beta chains drawn from one sample of a study of blood T cell repertoires in COVID-19. Using immunoSEQ multiplex PCR, the repertoire was profiled, and TCRdb retains in-frame clones only, with some absent. Of 50,000 to 60,000 clones listed, about 90% are singletons. Sequencing used peripheral blood. The receptors shown here come from a man older than 75 with active or convalescent COVID-19. Both conserved end residues are part of each CDR3. Each record gives: V gene, D gene, clone size, J gene, CDR3 DNA, CDR3 protein. D genes are given only for firm matches. Rows may omit the clone size; those that give it use once, few, many or a size class.

TRBV30	-	-	TRBJ2-1	TGTGCCTGGAGTGTACGGTACGGGAACTCCTACAATGAGCAGTTCTTC	CAWSVRYGNSYNEQFF
TRBV6-4	TRBD1	-	TRBJ1-6	TGTGCCAGCAGTGCCGGGACAGAGAATTCACCCCTCCACTTT	CASSAGTENSPLHF
TRBV5-1	TRBD1	-	TRBJ1-2	TGCGCCAGCAGCCCCGGACAGGCGGCCTGGGGGGGCTACACCTTC	CASSPGQAAWGGYTF
TRBV19	-	-	TRBJ2-1	TGTGCCAGTAGTCTCTCTAGCAGGACCTACAATGAGCAGTTCTTC	CASSLSSRTYNEQFF
TRBV6-1	TRBD1	-	TRBJ1-4	TGTGCCAGCAGTGAAACCGGGACAGGGGGCAAAAAACTGTTTTTT	CASSETGTGGKKLFF
TRBV19	TRBD1	-	TRBJ1-5	TGTGCCAGTAGTCAAACAGGACAGGACGGACATCCCCAGCATTTT	CASSQTGQDGHPQHF
TRBV30	-	-	TRBJ2-2	TGTGCCTGGAGTGTAGACGGGAGAATTGGCGGGGAGCTGTTTTTT	CAWSVDGRIGGELFF
TRBV9	-	-	TRBJ2-3	TGTGCCAGCAGCGTAGAAGCGCGGGGCACAGATACGCAGTATTTT	CASSVEARGTDTQYF
TRBV6-1	-	-	TRBJ1-6	TGTGCCAGCAGTGCTTTCCAAAGGACAGCCGCCAATTCACCCCTCCACTTT	CASSAFQRTAANSPLHF
TRBV7-8	-	-	TRBJ1-2	TGTGCCAGCAGCTCGAGGAGGGATTCTAACTATGGCTACACCTTC	CASSSRRDSNYGYTF
TRBV2	TRBD2	once	TRBJ2-1	TGTGCCAGCAGAGTTGTACCCGGGACTAGCGGGGGGGCCTACAATGAGCAGTTCTTC	CASRVVPGTSGGAYNEQFF
TRBV6-2/TRBV6-3	-	once	TRBJ2-3	TGTGCCAGCAGTTATGGTCTCAATGGGCCTTTTATGTATTTT	CASSYGLNGPFMYF
TRBV19	-	-	TRBJ2-2	TGTGCCAGTAGTACCTCTCAGGTGTCCGGGGAGCTGTTTTTT	CASSTSQVSGELFF
TRBV5-8	-	once	TRBJ2-5	TGTGCCAGCAGCCCATTGGGCGGGTTACAAGAGACCCAGTACTTC	CASSPLGGLQETQYF
TRBV7-6	-	-	TRBJ2-7	TGTGCCAGCAGCTTAGCGGGGGCCTGGGACGAGCAGTACTTC	CASSLAGAWDEQYF
TRBV27	TRBD2	-	TRBJ2-5	TGTGCCAGCAGTTTAGCGGGAGGAAAGACCCAGTACTTC	CASSLAGGKTQYF
TRBV6-6	-	-	TRBJ1-2	TGTGCCAGCAGTTACTACGGCGGGGGAGGCTACACCTTC	CASSYYGGGGYTF
TRBV6-2/TRBV6-3	-	-	TRBJ2-5	TGTGCCAGCAGTTACAGGGGACACTTACTCCAAGAGACCCAGTACTTC	CASSYRGHLLQETQYF
TRBV7-8	-	-	TRBJ2-5	TGTGCCAGCAGCTGGGGCCTGTATTCAGAGACCCAGTACTTC	CASSWGLYSETQYF
TRBV10-3	-	-	TRBJ2-2	TGTGCCATCAGTGGAGGAAACACCGGGGAGCTGTTTTTT	CAISGGNTGELFF
TRBV4-2	TRBD2	-	TRBJ2-3	TGTGCCAGCAGCGCACAAGCGGGAGAAGGCACAGATACGCAGTATTTT	CASSAQAGEGTDTQYF
TRBV6-5	-	-	TRBJ1-1	TGTGCCAGCAGGAAAGGAGCTTTCCGGAACACTGAAGCTTTCTTT	CASRKGAFRNTEAFF
TRBV6-5	-	-	TRBJ1-2	TGTGCCAGCAGTTACTCAAGGAGAACCCTTAACTATGGCTACACCTTC	CASSYSRRTLNYGYTF
TRBV7-2	-	-	TRBJ2-7	TGTGCCAGCAGCCCCTCCCCCCTTCCTCAGTACGAGCAGTACTTC	CASSPSPLPQYEQYF
TRBV30	TRBD2	-	TRBJ2-2	TGTGCCAGAGGACTAGCAGTTAGAGGCGGGGAGCTGTTTTTT	CARGLAVRGGELFF
TRBV7-2	-	-	TRBJ2-5	TGTGCCAGCAGCTTAACGTCAGGCCCACCGGGGGAGACCCAGTACTTC	CASSLTSGPPGETQYF
TRBV18	-	few	TRBJ2-7	TGTGCCAGCGCAGGATCCCGGGACAAAGCCTACGAGCAGTACTTC	CASAGSRDKAYEQYF
TRBV28	-	few	TRBJ2-2	TGTGCCAGCAGCCGACGACAGCTAAACACCGGGGAGCTGTTTTTT	CASSRRQLNTGELFF
TRBV30	TRBD1	-	TRBJ1-5	TGTGCCTGGAGTGGAGGGACAGACGATCAGCCCCAGCATTTT	CAWSGGTDDQPQHF
TRBV20-1	-	-	TRBJ1-2	TGCAGTGCTAGTTGGCAGTCTTATGGCTACACCTTC	CSASWQSYGYTF
TRBV28	-	-	TRBJ1-1	TGTGCCAGCAGCCCTCGACTTGGCGTGACTGAAGCTTTCTTT	CASSPRLGVTEAFF
TRBV11-2	-	-	TRBJ2-5	TGTGCCAGCAGCAAAGAGGCAGGGGTCGAGGGAGAGACCCAGTACTTC	CASSKEAGVEGETQYF
TRBV30	-	-	TRBJ1-5	TGTGCCTGGAGTGCCCCCGGCAGGGGCAATCAGCCCCAGCATTTT	CAWSAPGRGNQPQHF
TRBV3-1/TRBV3-2	TRBD2	-	TRBJ2-1	TGTGCCAGCAGCCAAGTAAGAGCAGCGGGGGGGCGGGTCTTC	CASSQVRAAGGRVF
TRBV28	TRBD1	-	TRBJ2-4	TGTGCCAGCAGGGCCGGGACAGGCCCTGGGGACATTCAGTACTTC	CASRAGTGPGDIQYF
TRBV5-1	TRBD1	once	TRBJ2-2	TGCGCCAGCAGCACGGGACAGGTTGGGACCGGGGAGCTGTTTTTT	CASSTGQVGTGELFF
TRBV9	-	-	TRBJ2-2	TGTGCCAGCAGCGACCCCAGACAGGTGGACACCGGGGAGCTGTTTTTT	CASSDPRQVDTGELFF
TRBV25-1	TRBD1	-	TRBJ1-2	TGTGCCAGCAGTGCGGGGACAGTCTATGGCTACACCTTC	CASSAGTVYGYTF
TRBV11-2	-	-	TRBJ1-5	TGTGCCAGCAGCCGAACGGGGGGAAATCAGCCCCAGCATTTT	CASSRTGGNQPQHF
TRBV6-5	TRBD1	-	TRBJ2-7	TGTGCCAGCGGGACAGGGGTGCCGTCCTACGAGCAGTACTTC	CASGTGVPSYEQYF
TRBV6-2/TRBV6-3	-	-	TRBJ1-5	TGTGCCAGCACCCCCGGGGGGGGCGGCAATCAGCCCCAGCATTTT	CASTPGGGGNQPQHF
TRBV4-3	-	-	TRBJ1-2	TGCGCCAGCAGCCAAGATGCAGGGATGGCCTATGGCTACACCTTC	CASSQDAGMAYGYTF
TRBV19	-	once	TRBJ1-5	TGTGCCAGTAGTATATCGAGCCAGCCCCAGCATTTT	CASSISSQPQHF
TRBV19	-	-	TRBJ1-1	TGTGCCAGTAGTATAGATCAAGGTGCAGGGATGAACACTGAAGCTTTCTTT	CASSIDQGAGMNTEAFF
TRBV4-3	-	few	TRBJ1-6	TGCGCCAGCAGCCAAGAAGTAGCCAGCGCACCCCTCCACTTT	CASSQEVASAPLHF
TRBV5-1	-	-	TRBJ1-1	TGCGCCAGCAGCCCTGGACGGGGACTTGAAGCTTTCTTT	CASSPGRGLEAFF
TRBV6-5	TRBD2	-	TRBJ2-7	TGTGCCAGCAAATTGGAGCGGGAGACTACCTACGAGCAGTACTTC	CASKLERETTYEQYF
TRBV3-1/TRBV3-2	-	-	TRBJ2-2	TGTGCCAGCAGCCAATGGGGGGGGCGCACCGGGGAGCTGTTTTTT	CASSQWGGRTGELFF
TRBV27	TRBD1	-	TRBJ2-2	TGTGCCAGCAGTCCGTACGGACAGGGTCTTATGTTCGCGAACACCGGGGAGCTGTTTTTT	CASSPYGQGLMFANTGELFF
TRBV21-1	-	-	TRBJ1-1	TGTGCCAGCAGCGCCGTAGGCGAGGGTCGGGACACTGAAGCTTTCTTT	CASSAVGEGRDTEAFF
TRBV4-3	-	-	TRBJ1-6	TGCGCCAGCAGCCAAGAAATCAGGGATTCACCCCTCCACTTT	CASSQEIRDSPLHF
TRBV28	-	-	TRBJ2-2	TGTGCCAGCAGTTTTGGTGGGGAGGAGGCCGGGGAGCTGTTTTTT	CASSFGGEEAGELFF
TRBV7-9	-	-	TRBJ1-6	TGTGCCAGCAGCTCTAACCCAACGGGGGGCAGGTCACCCCTCCACTTT	CASSSNPTGGRSPLHF
TRBV30	TRBD2	once	TRBJ2-3	TGTGCCTGGACATTCAGCGGGGGGGCCGGAGATACGCAGTATTTT	CAWTFSGGAGDTQYF
TRBV6-1	-	-	TRBJ1-5	TGTGCCAGCAGTGAAGTGGGGGCCCCGGGGAGCAATCAGCCCCAGCATTTT	CASSEVGAPGSNQPQHF
TRBV11-1	TRBD2	-	TRBJ2-1	TGTGCCAGCAGCATGACTAGCGGGAGGCCCCATGAGCAGTTCTTC	CASSMTSGRPHEQFF
TRBV5-6	TRBD1	-	TRBJ1-2	TGTGCCAGCAGCCGGGGACAGGGCGACGGCTACACCTTC	CASSRGQGDGYTF
TRBV29-1	TRBD1	-	TRBJ1-2	TGCAGCGTGGGACAGAACTATGGCTACACCTTC	CSVGQNYGYTF